These 20 T cell receptor beta chains were sequenced from one sample in a study of type 1 regulatory T cells. Antigens for these TCRs are unknown. TCRdb ran MiXCR on the reads and lists one entry per CDR3 protein. The sample has fewer than 70,000 distinct CDR3 sequences, roughly three fifths seen once. What was sequenced was cultured T cells, either the whole culture or a sorted T cell fraction (not recorded which). As to subset: Tr1-enriched cell product generated in vitro against host alloantigens. The receptors originated from a human donor in good health.

The chain combines TRBV5-6 with TRBJ1-2, with TRBD1 as a possible D gene (5 bases). CDR1 and CDR2 (germline): SGHDT, YYEEEE. The CDR3 has 15 amino acids. The germline V and J ends were trimmed by 4 bases and 4 bases, with 17 bases remaining between them. CDR3 residues: CASSPGQGAGYGYTF. As DNA, the CDR3 is TGTGCCAGCAGCCCGGGCCAGGGCGCCGGCTATGGCTACACCTTC.

This chain connects TRBV20-1 to TRBJ2-7; weak D call: TRBD2 (6 bases). CDR1 and CDR2 from the germline V gene are DFQATT and SNEGSKA (reference sequence). This CDR3 comprises 14 residues. V lost 0 bases to trimming and J lost 3 bases, with 12 bases between them. The CDR3 spells CSAREPGLSYEQYF. Written as DNA, the CDR3 is TGCAGTGCTAGAGAGCCGGGACTGAGCTACGAGCAGTACTTC.

V is TRBV6-1 and J is TRBJ2-3; TRBD2 matches 9 bases. Germline V CDR1 and CDR2: MNHNS, SASEGT. The CDR3 has 17 amino acids. Losses at the gene ends were 0 bases for V and 0 bases for J; bases not matched to a gene: 4. The CDR3 region has the DNA TGTGCCAGCAGTGAAGCCGTCCTAGCGGGGAGCACAGATACGCAGTATTTT. Protein sequence: CASSEAVLAGSTDTQYF.

This chain links TRBV7-6 with TRBJ1-1; D gene uncertain. CDR3 length: 14 amino acids. V was cut by 3 bases and J by 1 base, with 9 bases left in between. The germline V gene has CDR1 SGHVS and CDR2 FNYEAQ. CDR3 protein: CASSFSAENTEAFF. In DNA, the CDR3 is TGTGCCAGCAGCTTCTCGGCCGAGAACACTGAAGCTTTCTTT.

V gene TRBV12-3 or TRBV12-4 combines with J gene TRBJ2-5; perhaps TRBD2 as D (6 bases). The CDR3 contains 13 residues. The V end was cut by 8 bases, the J end by 4 bases, with 14 bases between. CDR3 sequence reads: CASGGSQRETQYF. The DNA for the CDR3 is TGTGCCAGCGGAGGGAGTCAGCGAGAGACCCAGTACTTC.

The chain recombines TRBV4-1 with TRBJ1-5; 8 bases line up with TRBD1. CDR1 and CDR2 (germline): MGHRA, YSYEKL. CDR3 length: 17 amino acids. V lost 5 bases to trimming and J lost 1 base; unmatched junction nucleotides: 10. The CDR3, as DNA: TGCGCCAGCAGCAATGGGCCGAGACAGGGGAGCAATCAGCCCCAGCATTTT. Amino acid sequence: CASSNGPRQGSNQPQHF.

The chain has TRBV20-1 and TRBJ2-7; TRBD2 agrees at 9 bases. CDR3 size: 16 residues. Germline V gives CDR1 DFQATT, CDR2 SNEGSKA (reference sequence). V shed 4 bases and J 3 bases; nucleotides not matched to a gene: 13. This chain's CDR3 is CSANNRGTSPIYEQYF. CDR3 coding DNA: TGCAGTGCTAATAATAGGGGGACTAGCCCTATCTACGAGCAGTACTTC.

This clonotype was recorded a few times. CDR3 sequence reads: CASARQTGGTEAFF. The DNA for the CDR3 is TGCGCCAGCGCCCGCCAGACAGGGGGCACTGAAGCTTTCTTT. This chain uses TRBV5-1 with TRBJ1-1; 9 bases are a match to TRBD1. Per germline, CDR1 SGHRS and CDR2 YFSETQ. This CDR3 spans 14 amino acids. V dropped 7 bases and J dropped 4; count of bases not matched to a gene: 8.

The chain employs TRBV20-1 and TRBJ2-1, with a possible D match to TRBD2 (5 bases). Germline CDR1 is DFQATT and CDR2 is SNEGSKA (reference sequence). V was trimmed by 7 bases and J by 0 bases, leaving 13 bases between them. This CDR3 is built from 14 residues. The DNA for the CDR3 is TGCAGTGGGAGACTACCTAGCTCCTACAATGAGCAGTTCTTC. Amino acid sequence: CSGRLPSSYNEQFF.

In nucleotides, the CDR3 is TGTGCCAGCAGTGAATGGGATCAAGAGACCCAGTACTTC. Its protein product is CASSEWDQETQYF. The chain recombines TRBV25-1 with TRBJ2-5; D gene ambiguous. The CDR3 is 13 amino acids. Trimming took off 1 base at V and 2 bases at J, with 5 bases between the two ends. The V gene's germline CDR1 is MGHDK and CDR2 SYGVNS.

The chain employs TRBV5-1 and TRBJ2-1, with 13 bases fitting TRBD2. Germline V gene sequence: CDR1 SGHRS, CDR2 YFSETQ. Unmatched junction bases numbered 5, after V lost 1 base and J lost 7 bases. CDR3 length: 16 amino acids. CDR3: CASSLSGLAGQNEQFF. The CDR3 coding sequence is TGCGCCAGCAGCTTGTCGGGACTAGCGGGACAAAATGAGCAGTTCTTC.

This clonotype was counted many times. The rearrangement links TRBV15 to TRBJ2-5; no clear D gene. The CDR3 runs 12 residues. CDR1 is LNHNV and CDR2 is YYDKDF in the germline V gene (reference sequence). V shed 5 bases and J shed 5 bases, with 9 bases lying between them. CDR3 amino acids: CATSQLRETQYF. The CDR3 DNA follows: TGTGCCACCAGCCAGCTTCGGGAGACCCAGTACTTC.

This clonotype was counted between two and nine times. CDR3 coding DNA: TGTGCCAGCAGCCCTCGTCCGGCGAGCGTGAGCACAGATACGCAGTATTTT. It codes for CASSPRPASVSTDTQYF. This rearrangement joins TRBV7-2 to TRBJ2-3; D is uncertain. This CDR3 has 17 amino acids. Germline assignment: CDR1 SGHTA and CDR2 FQGNSA. V was clipped by 5 bases and J by 0 bases, with 18 bases between them. Full variable domain (remainder filled in from reference TRBV7-2 and TRBJ2-3): GAGVSQSPSNKVTEKGKDVELRCDPISGHTALYWYRQSLGQGLEFLIYFQGNSAPDKSGLPSDRFSAERTGGSVSTLTIQRTQQEDSAVYLCASSPRPASVSTDTQYFGPGTRLTVL.

The chain is built from TRBV2 and TRBJ2-2; D not resolved. Germline CDR1 reads SNHLY; CDR2 reads FYNNEI. The CDR3 spans 11 residues. V shed 4 bases and J shed 6 bases, with 3 bases lying between them. The CDR3 DNA sequence: TGTGCCAGCAGTGCTTCCGGGGAGCTGTTTTTT. It translates to CASSASGELFF.

This chain uses TRBV20-1 with TRBJ2-3; TRBD2 might be the D (5 bases). Trimming cost V 6 bases and J 2 bases, with 15 bases left between them. The CDR3 spans 14 residues. The germline V gene has CDR1 DFQATT and CDR2 SNEGSKA (reference sequence). CDR3 nucleotide sequence: TGCAGTGCCAACACGGGGAGCCCCACAGATACGCAGTATTTT. This sequence encodes CSANTGSPTDTQYF.

In its sample, this clonotype was seen a few times. As DNA, the CDR3 is TGTGCCAGCAGACCCCAGCTAGCAGGCACCGGGGAGCTGTTTTTT. It codes for CASRPQLAGTGELFF. V usage is TRBV12-3 or TRBV12-4 and J usage is TRBJ2-2, with D perhaps matching TRBD2 (5 bases). V was cut by 6 bases and J by 4 bases, with 15 bases left in between. CDR3 length: 15 residues.

This sequence joins TRBV7-8 and TRBJ2-5; no clear D. The CDR3 is made up of 14 amino acids. V gave up 1 base and J gave up 3 bases, with 9 bases separating them. Germline values: CDR1 SGHVS, CDR2 FQNEAQ. The chain's CDR3 is CASSLGRGEETQYF. The CDR3 nucleotides read TGTGCCAGCAGCTTAGGTCGCGGTGAAGAGACCCAGTACTTC. The full variable domain, rest sourced from reference TRBV7-8 and TRBJ2-5, is GAGVSQSPRYKVAKRGQDVALRCDPISGHVSLFWYQQALGQGPEFLTYFQNEAQLDKSGLPSDRFFAERPEGSVSTLKIQRTQQEDSAVYLCASSLGRGEETQYFGPGTRLLVL.

As concerns this clonotype: This may stem from a read error, because a much larger clone lies one nucleotide away. The CDR3 reads CASGNRGSSPLHF. The CDR3, as DNA: TGTGCCAGCGGGAACAGGGGGTCTTCACCCCTCCACTTT. This chain connects TRBV6-1 to TRBJ1-6; 8 bases line up with TRBD1. There are 13 residues in the CDR3. Germline loops: CDR1 MNHNS, CDR2 SASEGT. After removal of 8 bases from V and 9 bases from J, the junction contained 6 bases not matched to a gene.

V is TRBV6-6 and J is TRBJ2-1; D perhaps matches TRBD1 (6 bases). Germline-derived CDR1 and CDR2 are MNHNY and SVGAGI (reference sequence). The CDR3 loop spans 16 amino acids. Trimming took off 4 bases at V and 3 bases at J, with 16 bases between the two ends. The CDR3, as DNA: TGTGCCAGCAGTTCCCACACAGGGTCCGACTACAATGAGCAGTTCTTC. Amino acid sequence: CASSSHTGSDYNEQFF.

This clonotype was picked up one time. The chain carries TRBV5-1 and TRBJ2-7, with D possibly called TRBD1 or TRBD2 (7 bases each). The V end was cut by 1 base, the J end by 4 bases, with 12 bases between. Per the germline V gene, CDR1 is SGHRS and CDR2 is YFSETQ. There are 14 residues in the CDR3. CDR3 sequence: CASSLSQGGYEQYF. DNA of the CDR3: TGCGCCAGCAGCTTGTCTCAGGGGGGGTACGAGCAGTACTTC.